This TCR beta chain is from a study of blood T cell repertoires in COVID-19. Study-wide context: T cells, B-cell-depleted T cells, or PBMCs provided the cDNA or gDNA that served as material.

Germline assignment: CDR1 SGHVS and CDR2 FQNEAQ. J lost 7 bases, V lost 3 bases, and 7 bases had no gene match. The CDR3 totals 15 residues. Libraries were prepared by immunoSEQ multiplex PCR; TCRdb keeps only in-frame clonotypes and omits some of them. The top ten hold 1.5% to 2% of the sample, which has about 480,000 clones, roughly 88% seen once. The sequenced material came from PBMCs or T cells enriched from blood (not recorded which). V and J are TRBV7-8 and TRBJ2-1; 9 nucleotides match TRBD2. This sequence was found in a woman aged 40 to 50 who had recovered from COVID-19. The CDR3 here is CASSLTSGRFNEQFF. CDR3 sequence (DNA): TGTGCCAGCAGCTTGACTAGCGGTCGGTTTAATGAGCAGTTCTTC. The complete variable domain, with remaining parts taken from reference TRBV7-8 and TRBJ2-1, reads GAGVSQSPRYKVAKRGQDVALRCDPISGHVSLFWYQQALGQGPEFLTYFQNEAQLDKSGLPSDRFFAERPEGSVSTLKIQRTQQEDSAVYLCASSLTSGRFNEQFFGPGTRLTVL.